Presented here are 25 T cell receptor beta chains from one specimen sequenced in a study of T cells after somatic rescue of genetic block. Assay: immunoSEQ multiplex PCR; the TCRdb copy retains only in-frame clones and omits some. This sample has 11,000 or so clones, with around four fifths found just once. Sequencing used peripheral blood mononuclear cells (PBMCs). The receptors were gathered from a boy aged 10-17 years.

The chain is built from TRBV6-6 and TRBJ1-3, with a weak D call TRBD1 (6 bases). The CDR3 runs to 16 residues. Trimming pared 5 bases from V and 0 bases from J, leaving 14 bases between. Germline loops: CDR1 MNHNY, CDR2 SVGAGI (reference sequence). CDR3 in amino acids: CASSPRKGDSGNTIYF. CDR3 in DNA: TGTGCCAGCAGTCCCCGAAAGGGGGACTCTGGAAACACCATATATTTT.

This chain links TRBV5-1 with TRBJ1-3; the match to TRBD1 covers 11 bases. V trimming: 2 bases; J trimming: 2 bases; junction bases outside the gene matches: 3. The CDR3 consists of 16 residues. Per germline, CDR1 SGHRS and CDR2 YFSETQ. The CDR3 is CASSLADRGPGNTIYF. CDR3 DNA: TGCGCCAGCAGCTTAGCGGACAGGGGGCCTGGAAACACCATATATTTT.

The chain couples TRBV28 to TRBJ2-7, with 7 bases that match TRBD2. The germline CDR1 and CDR2 sequences are MDHEN and SYDVKM. The CDR3 is 13 amino acids. J gave up 2 bases and V 7 bases, and 5 bases lay outside the gene matches. CDR3 in amino acids: CASTEGLPYEQYF. The CDR3, as DNA: TGTGCCAGCACCGAGGGACTACCCTACGAGCAGTACTTC.

The rearrangement joins TRBV6-5 to TRBJ1-2; D is unresolved. V lost 3 bases, J lost 7 bases, and 12 bases lay in between. The CDR3 is made up of 13 amino acids. Germline V CDR1 and CDR2: MNHEY, SVGAGI. CDR3 protein: CASSYMGFGGYTF. The CDR3 DNA follows: TGTGCCAGCAGTTATATGGGGTTTGGTGGCTACACCTTC.

V usage is TRBV6-4 and J usage is TRBJ2-1, with 10 nucleotides matching TRBD2. V was pared by 2 bases and J by 9 bases, with 7 bases of the junction left unmatched. CDR3 length equals 15 residues. Germline V gives CDR1 MRHNA, CDR2 SNTAGT. The CDR3 protein is CASSDIAGGPSEQFF. The CDR3 DNA follows: TGTGCCAGCAGTGACATAGCGGGAGGCCCCAGTGAGCAGTTCTTC.

This chain uses TRBV4-2 with TRBJ1-2; TRBD1 matches 7 bases. The CDR3 spans 16 residues. J lost 8 bases, V lost 2 bases, and 14 bases had no gene match. Germline V CDR1 and CDR2: LGHNA, YNFKEQ. The CDR3 loop is CASSQRGLQTSPGYTF. The CDR3 nucleotides are TGTGCCAGCAGCCAAAGGGGGCTTCAGACTTCCCCGGGCTACACCTTC.

The rearrangement joins TRBV6-5 to TRBJ2-6, with D hard to call. The CDR3 loop spans 14 amino acids. CDR1 and CDR2 (germline): MNHEY, SVGAGI. Trimming cost V 11 bases and J 0 bases, with 11 bases left between them. CDR3 protein: CAASGTSGANVLTF. The DNA of the CDR3 is TGTGCCGCCTCAGGCACCTCTGGGGCCAACGTCCTGACTTTC.

This clone occurred once. The chain recombines TRBV11-2 with TRBJ2-5, with 11 bases that match TRBD2. Germline V lookup: CDR1 SGHAT, CDR2 FQNNGV. Losses at the gene ends were 5 bases for V and 5 bases for J; bases not matched to a gene: 4. This CDR3 comprises 14 residues. The CDR3 coding sequence is TGTGCCAGCAGCCAGGGACTAGCGGTCGAGACCCAGTACTTC. As protein: CASSQGLAVETQYF.

This chain uses TRBV6-6 with TRBJ2-7; the match to TRBD1 covers 10 bases. The CDR3 runs 13 residues. Looked up from germline, CDR1 is MNHNY and CDR2 is SVGAGI (reference sequence). Trimming took 6 bases from V and 7 from J; bases not matched to a gene: 6. The CDR3 region is CASRFGQGGEQYF. DNA for the CDR3: TGTGCCAGCAGATTCGGACAGGGGGGGGAGCAGTACTTC.

The V call is TRBV6-1, the J call TRBJ2-7, with 11 bases identical to TRBD1. Germline CDR1 is MNHNS and CDR2 is SASEGT. The CDR3 spans 13 residues. V shed 8 bases, J shed 1 base, and the junction held 1 base outside the gene matches. The CDR3 loop reads CASGTGGSYEQYF. CDR3 in DNA: TGTGCCAGCGGGACAGGGGGATCCTACGAGCAGTACTTC.

The chain combines TRBV9 with TRBJ2-3; the D call may be TRBD1 or TRBD2 (5 bases each). Germline CDR1 and CDR2: SGDLS and YYNGEE. This CDR3 comprises 13 residues. CDR3 DNA sequence: TGTGCTGGGGGACGGGGTGACACAGATACGCAGTATTTT. This codes for CAGGRGDTDTQYF.

The chain couples TRBV4-2 to TRBJ2-1, with 11 bases that match TRBD2. The germline V gene encodes CDR1 LGHNA and CDR2 YNFKEQ. This CDR3 region has 19 residues. Trimming took 3 bases from V and 9 from J; bases not matched to a gene: 19. The CDR3 loop reads CASSQQKLAGDPGLVEQFF. CDR3 nucleotide sequence: TGTGCCAGCAGCCAGCAGAAACTAGCGGGAGACCCCGGGTTGGTTGAGCAGTTCTTC.

With respect to this clone: This same CDR3 is encoded by further DNA sequences in the sample. The rearrangement joins TRBV19 to TRBJ1-2; possibly TRBD1 for D (6 bases). Trimming removed 5 bases from V and 8 bases from J, with 15 bases in between. CDR3 length: 13 amino acids. CDR1 is LNHDA, CDR2 SQIVND, per germline (reference sequence). Here the CDR3 DNA reads TGTGCCAGTAGTCCGTCACAGGGTCTGGGCTACACCTTC. Translating gives CASSPSQGLGYTF.

The gene calls are TRBV7-2 and TRBJ2-7; no definite D call. CDR1 SGHTA and CDR2 FQGNSA come from the germline V gene. There are 12 residues in the CDR3. Trimming shortened V by 7 bases and J by 6 bases, and 13 bases separated the two germline ends. CDR3 sequence: CASTSSVGEQYF. The DNA of the CDR3 is TGTGCCAGCACTTCCTCGGTGGGCGAGCAGTACTTC. Full variable domain (remainder filled in from reference TRBV7-2 and TRBJ2-7): GAGVSQSPSNKVTEKGKDVELRCDPISGHTALYWYRQSLGQGLEFLIYFQGNSAPDKSGLPSDRFSAERTGGSVSTLTIQRTQQEDSAVYLCASTSSVGEQYFGPGTRLTVT.

The gene calls are TRBV14 and TRBJ2-7; tentatively, D is TRBD1 or TRBD2 (5 bases each). Germline V gives CDR1 SGHDN, CDR2 FVKESK. V lost 0 bases and J 2 bases, leaving 11 bases between the germline ends. The CDR3 spans 15 residues. In DNA, the CDR3 is TGTGCCAGCAGCCAAGAAGGGTCGGGACCCTACGAGCAGTACTTC. The encoded protein is CASSQEGSGPYEQYF.

This rearrangement joins TRBV28 to TRBJ2-1, with D perhaps TRBD2 (5 bases). The CDR3 totals 14 residues. The V gene's germline CDR1 is MDHEN and CDR2 SYDVKM. Trimming shortened V by 4 bases and J by 4 bases, and 11 bases separated the two germline ends. The CDR3 nucleotides read TGTGCCAGCAGTTCCCTGGACTCTTACAATGAGCAGTTCTTC. Translation: CASSSLDSYNEQFF.

The rearrangement uses TRBV12-5 and TRBJ2-1; D unclear. CDR3 length equals 13 residues. Trimming took off 7 bases at V and 0 bases at J, with 7 bases between the two ends. Germline values: CDR1 LGHNT, CDR2 FRNRAP. The CDR3 loop reads CASVRGSYNEQFF. The CDR3 nucleotides read TGTGCTAGTGTCCGCGGCTCCTACAATGAGCAGTTCTTC.

The gene calls are TRBV2 and TRBJ1-2; D is possibly TRBD1 (5 bases). The V gene lost 1 base and the J gene lost 7 bases, with 16 bases spanning the gap. The CDR3 is 15 residues long. The V gene's germline CDR1 is SNHLY and CDR2 FYNNEI. The CDR3 DNA reads TGTGCCAGCAGTGAAGAGGGAGGGACCCTCCTTGGCTACACCTTC. Encoded protein: CASSEEGGTLLGYTF.

The J gene is TRBJ1-3, the V gene TRBV6-1; D is possibly TRBD1 (6 bases). The V gene's germline CDR1 is MNHNS and CDR2 SASEGT. The CDR3 is 15 amino acids. V was trimmed by 2 bases and J by 1 base, leaving 9 bases between them. CDR3 protein: CASSEQGRSGNTIYF. The CDR3 nucleotides read TGTGCCAGCAGTGAACAGGGGAGGTCTGGAAACACCATATATTTT.

The chain joins TRBV7-8 to TRBJ1-2; 7 nucleotides align to TRBD1. The CDR3 contains 16 residues. The J segment lost 8 bases and the V segment lost 3 bases, leaving 15 bases of the junction unmatched. CDR1 is SGHVS and CDR2 is FQNEAQ in the germline V gene. The CDR3 is CASSFSILRDREGYTF. DNA for the CDR3: TGTGCCAGCAGCTTCAGTATCCTCCGGGACAGAGAAGGCTACACCTTC.

This clone came up a few times. The rearrangement joins TRBV19 to TRBJ2-5, with D hard to call. The CDR3 is 17 residues long. Trimming removed 9 bases at V and 5 bases at J, with 28 bases between. Germline V gene lookup returns CDR1 LNHDA and CDR2 SQIVND (reference sequence). In DNA form, the CDR3 reads TGTGCCAGCACATACTCCCCCGTCTGGAAGGGCTCGGAGACCCAGTACTTC. Protein: CASTYSPVWKGSETQYF.

Relative to its sample, this clone is medium-sized. CDR3 nucleotides: TGTGCCGTACAACAGGGGGCGTACACTGAAGCTTTCTTT. Amino acids: CAVQQGAYTEAFF. The chain employs TRBV7-9 and TRBJ1-1, with 9 nucleotides matching TRBD1. Germline V gene sequence: CDR1 SEHNR, CDR2 FQNEAQ (reference sequence). V shed 11 bases, J shed 3 bases, and the junction held 7 bases outside the gene matches. This CDR3 comprises 13 residues.

V usage is TRBV28 and J usage is TRBJ2-7; 11 positions agree with TRBD2. V was clipped by 3 bases and J by 0 bases; unmatched bases: 7. CDR1 and CDR2 from the germline V gene are MDHEN and SYDVKM. The CDR3 has 17 amino acids. CDR3 nucleotides: TGTGCCAGCAGTTTTCGGCTAGCGGGAGGAAACTCCTACGAGCAGTACTTC. This gives the protein CASSFRLAGGNSYEQYF.

The chain links TRBV23-1 to TRBJ1-3; D not resolved. TRBV23-1 is identified as an open reading frame with a role that is uncertain. This CDR3 spans 19 amino acids. V was pared by 3 bases and J by 0 bases, with 21 bases between. The CDR3 reads CASSHQEGPIPRSGNTIYF. DNA of the CDR3: TGCGCCAGCAGTCATCAGGAAGGCCCCATCCCCCGCTCTGGAAACACCATATATTTT.

The rearrangement uses TRBV7-2 and TRBJ2-1; D uncertain. Germline V gene sequence: CDR1 SGHTA, CDR2 FQGNSA. There are 12 residues in the CDR3. V lost 2 bases to trimming and J lost 12 bases, with 11 bases between them. Here the CDR3 reads CASSLIFSGQFF. The CDR3 coding sequence is TGTGCCAGCAGCTTAATATTCTCGGGGCAGTTCTTC.